Listed below are T cell receptor beta chains from one sample, sequenced in a study of blood T cell repertoires in COVID-19. Data came from immunoSEQ multiplex PCR; TCRdb stores just in-frame clones and leaves some out. Of about 110,000 clones listed, approximately 80% are singletons. Material for sequencing was peripheral blood. The receptors stem from an elderly woman with active or convalescent COVID-19. Each CDR3 is given with its conserved first and last residue. Each record gives: J gene, D gene, V gene, CDR3 protein. A D gene is named only where the DNA matches it firmly.

J gene: TRBJ2-1; D gene: TRBD2; V gene: TRBV7-3; CDR3 protein: CASSLGTSSYNEQFF
J gene: TRBJ2-3; D gene: TRBD2; V gene: TRBV2; CDR3 protein: CASSEVVAGGPADTQYF
J gene: TRBJ1-1; D gene: .; V gene: TRBV6-5; CDR3 protein: CASSYAGGLTEAFF
J gene: TRBJ2-3; D gene: TRBD2; V gene: TRBV5-1; CDR3 protein: CASSLLTSGRIRSDTQYF
J gene: TRBJ1-6; D gene: TRBD1; V gene: TRBV28; CDR3 protein: CASRGTGGRPPLHF
J gene: TRBJ2-3; D gene: .; V gene: TRBV7-5; CDR3 protein: CARRTRGGTSGTDTQYF
J gene: TRBJ1-5; D gene: .; V gene: TRBV5-5; CDR3 protein: CASSLRGGANSNQPQHF
J gene: TRBJ2-7; D gene: TRBD1; V gene: TRBV18; CDR3 protein: CASSPRDRGRYEQYF
J gene: TRBJ2-7; D gene: .; V gene: TRBV5-1; CDR3 protein: CASSDQGGTYEQYF
J gene: TRBJ2-3; D gene: .; V gene: TRBV27; CDR3 protein: CASLQRANRVHTDTQYF
J gene: TRBJ2-5; D gene: .; V gene: TRBV11-2; CDR3 protein: CASSFSGSRETQYF
J gene: TRBJ2-7; D gene: .; V gene: TRBV6-5; CDR3 protein: CASRGHSWHEQYF
J gene: TRBJ1-6; D gene: TRBD1; V gene: TRBV11-2; CDR3 protein: CASSRTLGQGTSPLHF
J gene: TRBJ2-5; D gene: TRBD2; V gene: TRBV5-4; CDR3 protein: CASSLYGGSGTQYF
J gene: TRBJ2-7; D gene: .; V gene: TRBV28; CDR3 protein: CATQKTGSYEQYF
J gene: TRBJ1-2; D gene: .; V gene: TRBV3-1/TRBV3-2; CDR3 protein: CASSPVEAPNYGYTF
J gene: TRBJ2-2; D gene: TRBD2; V gene: TRBV27; CDR3 protein: CASSFMGLAGTGELFF
J gene: TRBJ1-3; D gene: .; V gene: TRBV7-8; CDR3 protein: CASSLSYYPTGSSGNTIYF
J gene: TRBJ2-1; D gene: .; V gene: TRBV10-3; CDR3 protein: CAIIATRSKYMDEQFF
J gene: TRBJ1-2; D gene: .; V gene: TRBV6-1; CDR3 protein: CASSDTQDNYGYTF
J gene: TRBJ1-5; D gene: TRBD1; V gene: TRBV6-8; CDR3 protein: CASSCDRGLNQPQHF
J gene: TRBJ2-3; D gene: .; V gene: TRBV30; CDR3 protein: CAWSGRAGMADTQYF
J gene: TRBJ2-1; D gene: .; V gene: TRBV7-2; CDR3 protein: CASSGTTGRGEQFF
J gene: TRBJ2-6; D gene: .; V gene: TRBV5-1; CDR3 protein: CASSGSETKTNVLTF
J gene: TRBJ2-1; D gene: TRBD2; V gene: TRBV28; CDR3 protein: CASSRHGTSGRWGEQFF
J gene: TRBJ1-2; D gene: TRBD1; V gene: TRBV11-2; CDR3 protein: CASSSWTGGTGYTF
J gene: TRBJ1-5; D gene: .; V gene: TRBV9; CDR3 protein: CASSSGQYQPQHF
J gene: TRBJ2-1; D gene: .; V gene: TRBV6-1; CDR3 protein: CASSRPRNEQFF
J gene: TRBJ1-2; D gene: TRBD1; V gene: TRBV5-1; CDR3 protein: CASRPSGTGTYGYTF
J gene: TRBJ2-1; D gene: TRBD1; V gene: TRBV7-2; CDR3 protein: CASSPGQGALYNEQFF
J gene: TRBJ1-3; D gene: .; V gene: TRBV6-5; CDR3 protein: CASSYSREGNTIYF
J gene: TRBJ2-1; D gene: TRBD1; V gene: TRBV7-2; CDR3 protein: CASSFTTGANEQFF
J gene: TRBJ2-1; D gene: TRBD2; V gene: TRBV3-1/TRBV3-2; CDR3 protein: CASSQRLAGGASYNEQFF
J gene: TRBJ2-3; D gene: TRBD2; V gene: TRBV24-1; CDR3 protein: CATRPGLGGRAPDTQYF
J gene: TRBJ1-3; D gene: TRBD1; V gene: TRBV19; CDR3 protein: CASSGQDIGNTIYF
J gene: TRBJ2-5; D gene: TRBD2; V gene: TRBV4-1; CDR3 protein: CASSQGFLADIETQYF
J gene: TRBJ1-5; D gene: TRBD1; V gene: TRBV6-5; CDR3 protein: CASSFDRGNQPQHF
J gene: TRBJ2-6; D gene: .; V gene: TRBV7-8; CDR3 protein: CASTTSANVLTF
J gene: TRBJ2-3; D gene: TRBD1; V gene: TRBV6-5; CDR3 protein: CASSYSGQGRHTQYF
J gene: TRBJ2-1; D gene: TRBD2; V gene: TRBV4-2; CDR3 protein: CASSPGTSGSWDEQFF
J gene: TRBJ2-4; D gene: TRBD2; V gene: TRBV11-2; CDR3 protein: CASSLDIAGDTKNIQYF
J gene: TRBJ1-2; D gene: .; V gene: TRBV15; CDR3 protein: CATSRLTGSYGYTF
J gene: TRBJ2-2; D gene: .; V gene: TRBV6-2/TRBV6-3; CDR3 protein: CASSPRDTGPTGELFF
J gene: TRBJ2-1; D gene: .; V gene: TRBV28; CDR3 protein: CASSLEFAARHHEQFF
J gene: TRBJ1-2; D gene: .; V gene: TRBV28; CDR3 protein: CASSSIGYTF
J gene: TRBJ2-3; D gene: TRBD2; V gene: TRBV5-1; CDR3 protein: CASSAGTRGWDTQYF
J gene: TRBJ1-5; D gene: .; V gene: TRBV6-6; CDR3 protein: CASTEGEGQPQHF